This is a list of T cell receptor beta chains from one sample in a study of identical twins. From the 5' RACE reads, TCRdb called clonotypes with MiXCR, one entry per CDR3 protein. The table lists 1.5 million to 2 million distinct CDR3 sequences, more than 30% of them singletons. Sequencing input: cord blood. The source of these receptors is a newborn girl in good health. The CDR3 runs from the conserved cysteine through the conserved F or W. Each record gives: clone size, J gene, D gene, V gene, CDR3 protein, CDR3 DNA. D genes are given only for firm matches. Size is stated for part of the rows, as once, few or many counts, or as a class when the clone is expanded.

many	TRBJ1-2	.	TRBV7-2	CASSLEDNYGYTF	TGTGCCAGCAGCTTAGAGGACAACTATGGCTACACCTTC
few	TRBJ2-1	.	TRBV2	CASRSRDKNEQFF	TGTGCCAGCAGGAGCCGGGACAAAAATGAGCAGTTCTTC
.	TRBJ2-3	.	TRBV27	CASRGGGFTDTQYF	TGTGCCAGCAGGGGAGGGGGATTCACAGATACGCAGTATTTT
.	TRBJ2-3	.	TRBV20-1	CSARTYGGWRSGTDTQYF	TGCAGTGCCAGAACCTACGGGGGTTGGCGCTCTGGCACAGATACGCAGTATTTT
.	TRBJ1-1	.	TRBV4-2	CASTLWGPKRGTEAFF	TGTGCCAGCACCTTATGGGGCCCAAAACGGGGCACTGAAGCTTTCTTT
.	TRBJ2-1	.	TRBV20-1	CSAKSGNGYEQFF	TGCAGTGCTAAAAGTGGTAACGGGTATGAGCAGTTCTTC
.	TRBJ2-3	TRBD2	TRBV2	CASRDWEGNTDTQYF	TGTGCCAGCAGGGACTGGGAGGGTAACACAGATACGCAGTATTTT
.	TRBJ1-1	TRBD1	TRBV2	CATPGTGKNTEAFF	TGTGCCACCCCCGGGACAGGGAAAAACACTGAAGCTTTCTTT
.	TRBJ2-3	.	TRBV5-1	CASNLGLPDTQYF	TGCGCCAGCAACTTGGGACTCCCAGATACGCAGTATTTT
few	TRBJ2-3	TRBD1	TRBV10-3	CAISRQGLSTDTQYF	TGTGCCATCAGCCGACAGGGGTTATCCACAGATACGCAGTATTTT